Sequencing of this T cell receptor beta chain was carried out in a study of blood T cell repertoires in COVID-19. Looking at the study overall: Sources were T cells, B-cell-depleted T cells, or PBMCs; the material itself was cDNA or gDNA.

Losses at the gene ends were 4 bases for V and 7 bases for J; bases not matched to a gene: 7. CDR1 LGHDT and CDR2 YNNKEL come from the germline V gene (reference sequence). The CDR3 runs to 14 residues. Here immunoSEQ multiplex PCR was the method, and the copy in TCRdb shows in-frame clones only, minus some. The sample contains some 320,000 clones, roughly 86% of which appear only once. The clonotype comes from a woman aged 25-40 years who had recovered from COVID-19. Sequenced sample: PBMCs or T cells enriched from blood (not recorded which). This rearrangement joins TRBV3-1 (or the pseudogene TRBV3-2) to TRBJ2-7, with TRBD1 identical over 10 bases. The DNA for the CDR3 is TGTGCCAGCAGCCTCGGGACAGGGGTCTGGGAGCAGTACTTC. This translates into CASSLGTGVWEQYF.